These 24 T cell receptor beta chains were all obtained from the same sample, sequenced in a study of shared clonotypes between healthy human individuals. Only in-frame clones appear in the TCRdb table, and some are missing; sequencing was by immunoSEQ multiplex PCR. The sample carries about 1.5 million clones, 98% recorded once. The specimen sequenced was naive CD4+ T cells sorted from blood. Specified subset: CD45RA+ positively selected. The receptors were sampled from a man in his thirties or forties in good health.

The rearrangement uses TRBV10-1 and TRBJ2-7; the match to TRBD2 covers 7 bases. Unmatched junction bases numbered 5, after V lost 0 bases and J lost 0 bases. The germline gives CDR1 WNHNN, CDR2 SYGVQD (reference sequence). This CDR3 has 16 residues. CDR3 region: CASSESGRGNSYEQYF. The CDR3 coding sequence is TGCGCCAGCAGTGAGTCGGGGCGGGGGAACTCCTACGAGCAGTACTTC.

The chain has TRBV7-9 and TRBJ1-2; 8 bases line up with TRBD1. V shed 2 bases and J 8 bases; nucleotides not matched to a gene: 10. This CDR3 is built from 15 residues. Germline V gives CDR1 SEHNR, CDR2 FQNEAQ (reference sequence). DNA for the CDR3: TGTGCCAGCAGCTTACTAAGACCGACAGGGGAAGGCTACACCTTC. Encoded protein: CASSLLRPTGEGYTF.

The chain combines TRBV18 with TRBJ2-4; D possibly corresponds to TRBD1 (5 bases). The V end lost 2 bases, the J end lost 1 base, and 12 bases lay between the germline ends. The CDR3 has 16 residues. Germline V gene sequence: CDR1 KGHSH, CDR2 LQKENI. This chain's CDR3 is CASSPIQVLAKNIQYF. In DNA, the CDR3 is TGTGCCAGCTCACCAATACAGGTGTTGGCCAAAAACATTCAGTACTTC. Together with reference TRBV18 and TRBJ2-4, the CDR3 gives the full variable domain: NAGVMQNPRHLVRRRGQEARLRCSPMKGHSHVYWYRQLPEEGLKFMVYLQKENIIDESGMPKERFSAEFPKEGPSILRIQQVVRGDSAAYFCASSPIQVLAKNIQYFGAGTRLSVL.

The V gene is TRBV19, the J gene TRBJ2-7, with D maybe TRBD2 (5 bases). The V end was cut by 5 bases, the J end by 2 bases, with 10 bases between. From germline, CDR1 is LNHDA and CDR2 SQIVND (reference sequence). The CDR3 contains 13 residues. CDR3 sequence reads: CASSPGNPYEQYF. The CDR3 DNA reads as TGTGCCAGTAGTCCCGGGAACCCCTACGAGCAGTACTTC.

The V and J genes are TRBV12-2 and TRBJ1-5. TRBV12-2 is classified as a pseudogene. This CDR3 is built from 13 residues. This chain's CDR3 is CASRLGGNQPQHF. DNA of the CDR3: TGTGCAAGTCGCTTAGGAGGGAACCAGCCCCAGCATTTT.

The J gene is TRBJ2-1, the V gene TRBV7-9; the D is unclear. The CDR3 totals 16 residues. V dropped 3 bases and J dropped 1 base, with 13 bases sitting between them. Germline V gene lookup returns CDR1 SEHNR and CDR2 FQNEAQ (reference sequence). CDR3 bases: TGTGCCAGCAGCTTCCCCCCCAAGCGATCCTACAATGAGCAGTTCTTC. Protein sequence: CASSFPPKRSYNEQFF.

The V and J genes are TRBV7-2 and TRBJ1-5; possible D gene TRBD1, 5 bases. This CDR3 spans 13 amino acids. Germline CDR1 is SGHTA and CDR2 is FQGNSA. Trimming shortened V by 3 bases and J by 6 bases, and 9 bases separated the two germline ends. For the CDR3, the DNA is TGTGCCAGCAGCTTCCATCAGGGTCAGCCCCAGCATTTT. Its protein is CASSFHQGQPQHF.

The chain employs TRBV14 and TRBJ2-3; D might be TRBD2 (5 bases). The germline V and J ends were trimmed by 1 base and 5 bases, with 13 bases remaining between them. This CDR3 has 15 residues. Germline CDR1 is SGHDN and CDR2 is FVKESK. CDR3 nucleotides: TGTGCCAGCAGCCAAGGAACCCTCGGGGTAGATACGCAGTATTTT. Protein product: CASSQGTLGVDTQYF.

Concerning this clone itself: The same CDR3 arises from other DNA sequences in this sample as well. The chain carries TRBV28 and TRBJ1-2, with D unclear. V was pared by 3 bases and J by 4 bases, with 6 bases between. This CDR3 has 12 amino acids. The germline CDR1 and CDR2 sequences are MDHEN and SYDVKM. DNA for the CDR3: TGTGCCAGCAGTTTGACCAGCTATGGCTACACCTTC. It translates to CASSLTSYGYTF.

This clone has only a few counts. The chain carries TRBV9 and TRBJ2-1; D possibly corresponds to TRBD2 (5 bases). CDR1 is SGDLS and CDR2 is YYNGEE in the germline V gene. V was pared by 1 base and J by 8 bases, with 16 bases between. The CDR3 loop spans 15 amino acids. CDR3 loop: CASSVISHSRDEQFF. CDR3 DNA: TGTGCCAGCAGCGTAATCTCGCACTCGCGGGATGAGCAGTTCTTC.

The genes are TRBV19 and TRBJ2-7, with D tentatively TRBD1 (6 bases). The germline V and J ends were trimmed by 7 bases and 2 bases, with 15 bases remaining between them. The germline V gene has CDR1 LNHDA and CDR2 SQIVND (reference sequence). CDR3 length: 14 residues. The CDR3 nucleotides are TGTGCCAGTATGTCGGTACAGGGCACCTACGAGCAGTACTTC. Amino acids: CASMSVQGTYEQYF.

The V and J genes are TRBV25-1 and TRBJ2-1; 9 bases fit TRBD1. V trimming: 3 bases; J trimming: 7 bases; junction bases outside the gene matches: 4. The germline V gene encodes CDR1 MGHDK and CDR2 SYGVNS. This CDR3 comprises 14 residues. The CDR3 nucleotides are TGTGCCAGCAGTGACGCCGGGACAGGGAATGAGCAGTTCTTC. Its translation is CASSDAGTGNEQFF.

In its sample, this clone was seen once. The rearrangement links TRBV4-2 to TRBJ2-5; 10 positions match TRBD2. The CDR3 has 16 amino acids. Per the germline V gene, CDR1 is LGHNA and CDR2 is YNFKEQ. The junction had 10 bases not matched to a gene; V was cut back by 4 bases and J by 5 bases. In nucleotides, the CDR3 is TGTGCCAGCAGCCCCACCCTAGCGGGAGTAGATGAGACCCAGTACTTC. This translates into CASSPTLAGVDETQYF.

This clone was observed once. The chain recombines TRBV4-1 with TRBJ2-7; no definite D call. V was clipped by 1 base and J by 3 bases, with 13 bases between them. The germline V gene encodes CDR1 MGHRA and CDR2 YSYEKL. There are 15 residues in the CDR3. The DNA for the CDR3 is TGCGCCAGCAGCCAAGTTTATCAGGTTTTCTACGAGCAGTACTTC. This codes for CASSQVYQVFYEQYF.

V gene TRBV11-3 combines with J gene TRBJ2-2; D may be TRBD1 (5 bases). V was cut by 5 bases and J by 6 bases, with 13 bases left in between. The CDR3 has 14 residues. Germline values: CDR1 SGHNT, CDR2 YENEEA. CDR3 DNA sequence: TGTGCCAGCAGCCCTGGAAGGGGCGCCGGGGAGCTGTTTTTT. Translated: CASSPGRGAGELFF.

The chain employs TRBV30 and TRBJ1-4; TRBD1 is a possible D gene (6 bases). CDR1 and CDR2 (germline): GTSNPN, SVGIG (reference sequence). The CDR3 length is 14 residues. V was shortened by 5 bases and J by 2 bases, with 12 bases between the two germline ends. Here the CDR3 reads CAWAGDATNEKLFF. The CDR3 bases are TGTGCCTGGGCAGGGGACGCGACTAATGAAAAACTGTTTTTT.

This chain joins TRBV25-1 and TRBJ2-7; D is perhaps TRBD1 (5 bases). The V end lost 5 bases, the J end lost 4 bases, and 21 bases lay between the germline ends. This CDR3 comprises 16 residues. Germline CDR1 reads MGHDK; CDR2 reads SYGVNS. CDR3 protein: CASSTLTGLSLYEQYF. The CDR3 nucleotides read TGTGCCAGCAGTACCCTTACAGGTCTCTCTCTGTACGAGCAGTACTTC.

The chain uses TRBV9 and TRBJ2-5; D is unclear. CDR3 size: 14 residues. Germline CDR1 reads SGDLS; CDR2 reads YYNGEE. V lost 0 bases, J lost 10 bases, and 16 bases lay in between. In DNA, the CDR3 is TGTGCCAGCAGCGTAGGACCGGCACCAATGGACCAGTACTTC. This encodes CASSVGPAPMDQYF.

The J gene is TRBJ1-2, the V gene TRBV7-2; D remains unclear. V lost 5 bases to trimming and J lost 7 bases, with 17 bases between them. From germline, CDR1 is SGHTA and CDR2 FQGNSA. The CDR3 consists of 14 residues. The CDR3 nucleotides read TGTGCCAGCAGCCCGGGGTTGGGGTATCGTGGCTACACCTTC. This sequence encodes CASSPGLGYRGYTF. Drawing the rest from reference TRBV7-2 and TRBJ1-2, the complete variable domain is GAGVSQSPSNKVTEKGKDVELRCDPISGHTALYWYRQSLGQGLEFLIYFQGNSAPDKSGLPSDRFSAERTGGSVSTLTIQRTQQEDSAVYLCASSPGLGYRGYTFGSGTRLTVV.

The chain couples TRBV27 to TRBJ2-7; TRBD2 aligns across 11 bases. The CDR3 length is 15 residues. Germline V gene lookup returns CDR1 MNHEY and CDR2 SMNVEV (reference sequence). Trimming at V came to 4 bases and at J to 3 bases, leaving 5 bases not matched to a gene. CDR3 in amino acids: CASSSTGTSGYEQYF. The CDR3 DNA sequence: TGTGCCAGCAGTTCCACCGGGACTAGCGGCTACGAGCAGTACTTC.

The chain carries TRBV6-5 and TRBJ1-1, with D hard to call. The CDR3 runs 14 residues. V lost 2 bases and J lost 6, with 13 bases in between. CDR1 and CDR2 from the germline V gene are MNHEY and SVGAGI. The CDR3 loop is CASSYSQFTAEAFF. CDR3 DNA sequence: TGTGCCAGCAGTTACAGTCAGTTCACGGCTGAAGCTTTCTTT.

In regard to this clone: At one boundary the junction diverges from the germline segment, which might be a read error. The rearrangement uses TRBV19 and TRBJ2-7; tentative D call: TRBD2 (6 bases). CDR1 is LNHDA, CDR2 SQIVND, per germline (reference sequence). The CDR3 covers 18 residues. CDR3 in amino acids: CASSRRGFRERSSHEQYF. In DNA, the CDR3 is TGTGCCAGTAGTAGGAGGGGTTTCAGGGAACGGTCCTCCCACGAGCAGTACTTC.

The chain recombines TRBV6-1 with TRBJ2-7; weak D call: TRBD1 (6 bases). The V end lost 6 bases, the J end lost 1 base, and 13 bases lay between the germline ends. Germline-derived CDR1 and CDR2 are MNHNS and SASEGT. The length of the CDR3 is 14 residues. This CDR3 is CASSSRQGSYEQYF. DNA for the CDR3: TGTGCCAGCAGCTCGAGGCAGGGGTCCTACGAGCAGTACTTC.

The genes are TRBV10-1 and TRBJ2-1; 12 bases match TRBD2. The V gene's germline CDR1 is WNHNN and CDR2 SYGVQD (reference sequence). The J segment lost 6 bases and the V segment lost 2 bases, leaving 2 bases of the junction unmatched. This CDR3 is 15 amino acids long. The CDR3 coding sequence is TGCGCCAGCAGTGAGGGACTAGCGGGGTCCAATGAGCAGTTCTTC. It encodes CASSEGLAGSNEQFF.